The source of this T cell receptor beta chain is a study of T cells in Graves' hyperthyroidism and ophthalmopathy (dated by TCRdb to about 2019). Looking at the study overall: Peripheral blood samples were taken at the time of initial diagnosis, prior to any treatment. TCR V-J signatures able to tell the groups apart were searched for in a discovery cohort of some 100 patients, of whom fewer than 45 had Graves' ophthalmopathy and under 65 had stable Graves' hyperthyroidism. Whether ophthalmopathy could be predicted prospectively was tested in an independent validation cohort made up of under 20 hyperthyroidism patients plus 17 patients who later progressed to ophthalmopathy. The approximately 90 discovery patients were divided at random into training and test sets in a 7:3 ratio. Thyroid tissue and blood T-cell repertoires from six Graves' hyperthyroidism patients were also compared in the study. Following sampling, methimazole starting at 30 mg daily was given to hyperthyroidism patients, and high-dose intravenous methylprednisolone was given to ophthalmopathy patients. According to the paper, TCR Vbeta CDR3 sequencing was carried out on about 140 peripheral blood samples, which came from fewer than 50 ophthalmopathy, under 85 hyperthyroidism and approximately 17 progressor patients.

Ophthalmopathy patients had moderately to severely active disease, with a Clinical Activity Score of 3 or more, a NOSPECS grade of 4 or more, and a disease duration of less than 3 months. Any patient with an uncontrolled infection, another autoimmune disease, pregnancy or lactation was excluded. Clinical symptoms, serum thyroxine and TRAb, thyroid ultrasound, and orbital computed tomography formed the basis for the diagnoses. Ficoll-Paque density gradient centrifugation was used to isolate PBMCs from approximately 10 ml of fresh peripheral blood. Total RNA was extracted using Trizol reagent, and RNA quality was assessed on an Agilent 2100 Bioanalyzer. Overall study outcomes, separate from this receptor: A 13 V-J signature model separated ophthalmopathy from stable hyperthyroidism, with over 85% sensitivity and just under 84% specificity in cross-validation and 80%/75% in testing. In validation, progression to ophthalmopathy was predicted by the model with more than 65% sensitivity and roughly 72% specificity, a median of approximately 6.5 months before onset. Most expanded thyroid clonotypes (frequency above 0.001) were also detected in blood, suggesting blood repertoires may reflect thyroid immune responses. No statistical method was used to fix the sample size in advance, and group allocation was not hidden from the investigators.

As for this clonotype: Its antigen is unknown. Base qualities were left out, and no much larger clone turns up one base away.

Reading the germline V gene gives CDR1 SGHRS and CDR2 YFSETQ. The CDR3 sequence holds 14 residues, the cysteine and phenylalanine included. Kept here is only the CDR3 DNA, which spans 42 bases and is read in frame from base 1. For this chain, trimming is 2 bases at the V end and 4 bases at the J end, and the number of junction bases without a gene match is 5. The TCR beta CDR3 regions were amplified from the RNA transcripts. The first round of RT-PCR for the TCR CDR3 was performed with the HTBI primer set and the Qiagen OneStep RT-PCR kit. A second multiplex PCR round built the libraries, followed by size selection and purification. The libraries were sequenced on an Illumina HiSeq2000 using paired-end 100 bp reads. On the study's bioinformatics: SOAPnuke was used to process the raw data, throwing out any read that contained adapters or uncalled bases, had a mean Phred below 15, or lacked an exact constant-primer or identifier match. High-quality paired reads were merged with COPE v1.2.5, and unique nucleotide sequences were defined as clonotypes. Clonotypes were aligned to IMGT TRBV, TRBD and TRBJ reference segments using MiTCR v1.1. The analysis was restricted to V-J combinations with a frequency above 0.0001, which together covered 99.2% of the repertoires. The TCS score was defined as the ratio of F50 (clonal expansion) to E x V (chaos), calculated using BLOSUM62-based TCRdist between CDR3 peptides within each V-J. Welch's t-statistics and random forest reduced roughly 530 V-J features to 13, which were used in a naive Bayes classifier (R e1071). The similarity between thyroid and blood repertoires was quantified using the Morisita-Horn index. TCRdb passed the public sequencing reads through fastp at Q25 and MiXCR, retaining productive beta sequences. Merged by CDR3 protein, the rows form single entries marked with the most common genes and DNA. The authors' filters were not applied to this entry. This sample has approximately 610,000 distinct CDR3 sequences in its table, and roughly 14% of those were observed once. In total, the top ten clones hold approximately 4.2% of the sample.

Sequencing was performed on blood. In this chain, TRBV5-1 is recombined with TRBJ1-2; 7 bases in the junction line up with TRBD1. The clonotype comes from a woman aged 40 to 50 with Graves' ophthalmopathy. CDR3 loop: CASSFGQASYGYTF. The DNA sequence is given as TGCGCCAGCAGCTTCGGACAGGCGTCCTATGGCTACACCTTC.